Presented here are 10 T cell receptor beta chains from one specimen sequenced in a study of blood T cell repertoires in COVID-19. Produced via immunoSEQ multiplex PCR; TCRdb's table is partial and in-frame only. The sample consists of fewer than 200,000 clones, roughly 80% of them appearing once. Sequencing used peripheral blood. These receptors were collected from a woman older than 75 with acute or convalescent COVID-19.

The rearrangement links TRBV20-1 to TRBJ1-6; perhaps TRBD1 as D (5 bases). This CDR3 has 16 amino acids. Germline-derived CDR1 and CDR2 are DFQATT and SNEGSKA (reference sequence). V was shortened by 3 bases and J by 6 bases, with 18 bases between the two germline ends. The CDR3 bases are TGCAGTGCTAGTATAGTCAGGGCCCGAGCTAATTCACCCCTCCACTTT. It specifies CSASIVRARANSPLHF.

About this clone: Other DNA sequences in this specimen translate into the identical CDR3. The gene calls are TRBV5-6 and TRBJ2-7, with TRBD1 identical over 7 bases. Germline V lookup: CDR1 SGHDT, CDR2 YYEEEE. The CDR3 is 13 residues long. Trimming cost V 1 base and J 2 bases; bases outside gene matches: 0. CDR3 nucleotide sequence: TGTGCCAGCAGCTTGACAGGGGCCTACGAGCAGTACTTC. This gives the protein CASSLTGAYEQYF. Variable domain in full (rest from reference TRBV5-6 and TRBJ2-7): DAGVTQSPTHLIKTRGQQVTLRCSPKSGHDTVSWYQQALGQGPQFIFQYYEEEERQRGNFPDRFSGHQFPNYSSELNVNALLLGDSALYLCASSLTGAYEQYFGPGTRLTVT.

The CDR3 loop reads CASSQGQGLNTQYF. The CDR3 region has the DNA TGTGCCAGTAGCCAGGGACAGGGTTTAAATACGCAGTATTTT. The chain joins TRBV19 to TRBJ2-3, with 9 bases that match TRBD1. Germline lookup yields CDR1 LNHDA and CDR2 SQIVND (reference sequence). This CDR3 has 14 residues. Germline trimming cut 6 bases from V and 7 bases from J; bases unmatched to any gene: 8. Looking up the rest from reference TRBV19 and TRBJ2-3 gives the full variable domain: DGGITQSPKYLFRKEGQNVTLSCEQNLNHDAMYWYRQDPGQGLRLIYYSQIVNDFQKGDIAEGYSVSREKKESFPLTVTSAQKNPTAFYLCASSQGQGLNTQYFGPGTRLTVL.

The rearrangement uses TRBV7-3 and TRBJ2-7; D is possibly TRBD2 (6 bases). The CDR3 totals 14 residues. The V gene's germline CDR1 is SGHTA and CDR2 FQGTGA. The V gene lost 3 bases and the J gene lost 4 bases, with 13 bases spanning the gap. CDR3 in DNA: TGTGCCAGCAGCTTCGGGGCCGGGGGTTACGAGCAGTACTTC. Translated, it gives CASSFGAGGYEQYF. The variable domain in full, with the rest retrieved from reference TRBV7-3 and TRBJ2-7, is GAGVSQTPSNKVTEKGKYVELRCDPISGHTALYWYRQSLGQGPEFLIYFQGTGAADDSGLPNDRFFAVRPEGSVSTLKIQRTERGDSAVYLCASSFGAGGYEQYFGPGTRLTVT.

V gene TRBV30 combines with J gene TRBJ1-1, with D hard to call. V lost 7 bases, J lost 1 base, and 16 bases lay in between. CDR1 is GTSNPN and CDR2 is SVGIG in the germline V gene (reference sequence). The CDR3 is 14 amino acids. The CDR3 protein is CASRTRGRNTEAFF. The CDR3 region has the DNA TGTGCCTCGCGTACACGGGGTCGGAACACTGAAGCTTTCTTT.

The chain joins TRBV5-4 to TRBJ2-7, with 9 bases aligning to TRBD1. J was trimmed by 4 bases and V by 4 bases; bases with no gene match: 6. CDR3 size: 14 residues. CDR1 and CDR2 (germline): SGHNT, YYREEE (reference sequence). This CDR3 reads CASSPGQGRYEQYF. DNA for the CDR3: TGTGCCAGCAGCCCGGGACAGGGTAGATACGAGCAGTACTTC.

This clone has only one observation. The chain carries TRBV9 and TRBJ1-2, with unresolved D. Trimming left V 0 bases short and J 1 base short, with 7 bases between. CDR1 is SGDLS and CDR2 is YYNGEE in the germline V gene. The CDR3 spans 14 residues. The CDR3 protein is CASSVGTYNYGYTF. The CDR3 nucleotides read TGTGCCAGCAGCGTAGGGACTTATAACTATGGCTACACCTTC.

This clone was detected only once. The rearrangement uses TRBV6-2 or TRBV6-3 and TRBJ2-6; a weak D match, TRBD1 (6 bases). Trimming removed 0 bases from V and 2 bases from J, with 8 bases in between. This CDR3 is built from 16 residues. CDR1 MNHEY and CDR2 SVGEGT come from the germline V gene. The chain's CDR3 is CASSYSGQTGANVLTF. The CDR3 coding sequence is TGTGCCAGCAGTTACTCCGGACAGACTGGGGCCAACGTCCTGACTTTC.

The rearrangement joins TRBV27 to TRBJ2-7; TRBD1 matches at 9 bases. Germline assignment: CDR1 MNHEY and CDR2 SMNVEV (reference sequence). Unmatched junction bases numbered 5, after V lost 6 bases and J lost 2 bases. The CDR3 has 14 amino acids. The CDR3 here is CASRKGQGTYEQYF. In nucleotides, the CDR3 is TGTGCCAGCAGGAAGGGACAGGGAACCTACGAGCAGTACTTC.

The CDR3, as DNA: TGTGCCAGCAGAGGAGGGTTCACCGGGGAGCTGTTTTTT. Amino acid sequence: CASRGGFTGELFF. This chain links TRBV6-6 with TRBJ2-2; D is possibly TRBD2 (6 bases). The CDR3 consists of 13 residues. Trimming removed 6 bases from V and 4 bases from J, with 9 bases in between. In germline, CDR1 is MNHNY, CDR2 SVGAGI (reference sequence).